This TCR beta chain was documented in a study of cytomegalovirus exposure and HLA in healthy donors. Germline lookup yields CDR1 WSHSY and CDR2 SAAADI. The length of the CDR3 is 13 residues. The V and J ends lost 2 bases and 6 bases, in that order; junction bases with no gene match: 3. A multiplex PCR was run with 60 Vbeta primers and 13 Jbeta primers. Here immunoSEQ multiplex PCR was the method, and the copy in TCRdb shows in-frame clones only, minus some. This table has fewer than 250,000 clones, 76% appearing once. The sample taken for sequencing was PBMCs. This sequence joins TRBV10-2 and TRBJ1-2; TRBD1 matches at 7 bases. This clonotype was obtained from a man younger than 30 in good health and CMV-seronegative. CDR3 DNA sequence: TGCGCCAGCAGTGAGAGGGGACAGAATGGCTACACCTTC. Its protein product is CASSERGQNGYTF.